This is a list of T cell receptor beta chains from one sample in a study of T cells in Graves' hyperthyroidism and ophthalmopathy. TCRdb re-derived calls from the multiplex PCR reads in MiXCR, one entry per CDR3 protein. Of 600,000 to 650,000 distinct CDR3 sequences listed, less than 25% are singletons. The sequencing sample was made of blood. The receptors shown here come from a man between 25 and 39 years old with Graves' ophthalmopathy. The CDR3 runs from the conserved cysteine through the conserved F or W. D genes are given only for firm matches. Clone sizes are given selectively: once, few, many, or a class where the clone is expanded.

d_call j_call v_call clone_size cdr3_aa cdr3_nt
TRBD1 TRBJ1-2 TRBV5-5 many CASSFRGPNYGYTF TGTGCCAGCAGCTTCAGGGGGCCTAACTATGGCTACACCTTC
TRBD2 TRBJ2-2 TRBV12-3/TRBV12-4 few CASRGLAGGKGELFF TGTGCCAGCAGGGGACTAGCGGGAGGGAAGGGGGAGCTGTTTTTT
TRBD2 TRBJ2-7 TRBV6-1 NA CASKRAGTYEQYF TGTGCCAGCAAAAGAGCGGGAACCTACGAGCAGTACTTC
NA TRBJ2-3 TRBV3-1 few CASSQGLFDTQYF TGTGCCAGCAGCCAAGGACTATTTGATACGCAGTATTTT
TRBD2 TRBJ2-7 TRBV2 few CASSQKLAGGREQYF TGTGCCAGCAGTCAGAAACTAGCGGGAGGCAGGGAGCAGTACTTC
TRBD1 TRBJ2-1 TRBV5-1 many CASSYRQGARNEQFF TGCGCCAGCAGCTATAGACAGGGGGCGAGGAATGAGCAGTTCTTC
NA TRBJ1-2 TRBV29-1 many CSVEGLMGHGYTF TGCAGCGTTGAAGGCCTCATGGGCCATGGCTACACCTTC
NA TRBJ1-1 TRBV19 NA CASSIESNTEAFF TGTGCCAGTAGTATAGAGTCGAACACTGAAGCTTTCTTT
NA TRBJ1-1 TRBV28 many CASSPVDSMNTEAFF TGTGCCAGCAGCCCGGTGGACAGCATGAACACTGAAGCTTTCTTT
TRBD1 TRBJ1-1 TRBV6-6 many CASSYIGTGAINTEAFF TGTGCCAGCAGTTACATCGGGACAGGGGCCATAAACACTGAAGCTTTCTTT
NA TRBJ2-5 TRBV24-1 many CATSDPTTSAEGTQYF TGTGCCACCAGTGACCCGACGACTAGTGCTGAGGGGACCCAGTACTTC
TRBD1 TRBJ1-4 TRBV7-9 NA CASSLGDSREKLFF TGTGCCAGCAGCTTAGGGGACAGCCGTGAAAAACTGTTTTTT
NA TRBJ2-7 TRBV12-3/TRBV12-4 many CASSYPGRDEQYF TGTGCCAGCAGTTATCCAGGGCGGGACGAGCAGTACTTC
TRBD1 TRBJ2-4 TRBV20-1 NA CSASGGGRDRGYKNIQYF TGCAGTGCTAGTGGGGGTGGTAGGGACAGGGGATACAAAAACATTCAGTACTTC
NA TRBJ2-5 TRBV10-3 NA CAISESWAVQETQYF TGTGCCATCAGTGAGTCCTGGGCGGTCCAAGAGACCCAGTACTTC
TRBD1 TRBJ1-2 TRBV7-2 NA CASTGQGARIYGYTF TGTGCCAGCACTGGACAGGGGGCCCGGATCTATGGCTACACCTTC